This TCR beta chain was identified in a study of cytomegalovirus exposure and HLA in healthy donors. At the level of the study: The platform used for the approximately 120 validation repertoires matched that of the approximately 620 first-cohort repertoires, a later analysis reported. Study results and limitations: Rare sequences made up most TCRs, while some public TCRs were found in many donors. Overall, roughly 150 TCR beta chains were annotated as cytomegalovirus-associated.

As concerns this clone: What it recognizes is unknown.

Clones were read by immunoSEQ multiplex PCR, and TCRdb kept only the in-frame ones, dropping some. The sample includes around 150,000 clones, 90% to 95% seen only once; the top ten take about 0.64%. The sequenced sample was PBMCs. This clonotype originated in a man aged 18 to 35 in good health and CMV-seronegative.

CDR3 in DNA: TGTGCCTCCTCGGGATCAGGGGGAACCGGGGAGCTGTTTTTT. This translates into CASSGSGGTGELFF. The chain uses TRBV25-1 and TRBJ2-2; 7 nucleotides align to TRBD1. Per the germline V gene, CDR1 is MGHDK and CDR2 is SYGVNS. The CDR3 sequence is 14 residues long. V dropped 11 bases and J dropped 5; count of bases not matched to a gene: 11.